These T cell receptor beta chains were read from a single sample in a study of cytomegalovirus exposure and HLA in healthy donors. The protocol was immunoSEQ multiplex PCR, while the TCRdb copy is restricted to in-frame clones and leaves out a portion. The sample carries 110,000 to 150,000 clones, 94% recorded once. What was sequenced was PBMCs. The source of these receptors is a man between 18 and 29 years old in good health and CMV-seropositive. Each CDR3 is given with its conserved first and last residue. A D gene is named only where the DNA matches it firmly. The listing skips clone size in some rows; elsewhere it reads once, few, many or a size class.

d_call: NA
clone_size: NA
v_call: TRBV2
j_call: TRBJ1-6
cdr3_aa: CASSELVYNSPLHF
cdr3_nt: TGTGCCAGCAGTGAACTCGTATATAATTCACCCCTCCACTTT

d_call: NA
clone_size: once
v_call: TRBV5-5
j_call: TRBJ2-2
cdr3_aa: CASSLSPTAAGELFF
cdr3_nt: TGTGCCAGCAGCTTGTCACCGACAGCAGCCGGGGAGCTGTTTTTT

d_call: TRBD1
clone_size: NA
v_call: TRBV7-9
j_call: TRBJ1-2
cdr3_aa: CASSLEAGRGNGYTF
cdr3_nt: TGTGCCAGCAGCTTAGAAGCGGGCAGGGGGAACGGCTACACCTTC

d_call: NA
clone_size: NA
v_call: TRBV9
j_call: TRBJ1-1
cdr3_aa: CASSVGFGGMGTEAFF
cdr3_nt: TGTGCCAGCAGCGTGGGGTTCGGGGGAATGGGGACTGAAGCTTTCTTT

d_call: NA
clone_size: NA
v_call: TRBV10-1
j_call: TRBJ2-2
cdr3_aa: CASRGRGLFRYGELFF
cdr3_nt: TGCGCCAGCAGGGGCCGGGGGTTATTTAGGTACGGGGAGCTGTTTTTT

d_call: NA
clone_size: NA
v_call: TRBV7-9
j_call: TRBJ1-1
cdr3_aa: CASSLGFPEMNTEAFF
cdr3_nt: TGTGCCAGCAGCTTAGGTTTTCCGGAGATGAACACTGAAGCTTTCTTT

d_call: TRBD2
clone_size: NA
v_call: TRBV9
j_call: TRBJ2-1
cdr3_aa: CASSVSSAGDTNEQFF
cdr3_nt: TGTGCCAGCAGCGTAAGCTCAGCGGGAGACACGAATGAGCAGTTCTTC

d_call: NA
clone_size: once
v_call: TRBV9
j_call: TRBJ2-2
cdr3_aa: CASSVAGQVGGTGELFF
cdr3_nt: TGTGCCAGCAGCGTAGCTGGACAGGTGGGGGGCACCGGGGAGCTGTTTTTT

d_call: NA
clone_size: NA
v_call: TRBV6-5
j_call: TRBJ1-1
cdr3_aa: CASSYGLRTEAFF
cdr3_nt: TGTGCCAGCAGTTATGGGTTGCGGACTGAAGCTTTCTTT

d_call: TRBD2
clone_size: NA
v_call: TRBV7-8
j_call: TRBJ2-3
cdr3_aa: CASSQRTSGSTDTQYF
cdr3_nt: TGTGCCAGCAGCCAGAGGACTAGCGGGAGCACAGATACGCAGTATTTT

d_call: TRBD1
clone_size: NA
v_call: TRBV29-1
j_call: TRBJ2-5
cdr3_aa: CSVNRDRAAETQYF
cdr3_nt: TGCAGCGTTAACCGGGACAGGGCCGCGGAGACCCAGTACTTC

d_call: NA
clone_size: NA
v_call: TRBV29-1
j_call: TRBJ1-2
cdr3_aa: CSVESLKGDGYTF
cdr3_nt: TGCAGCGTTGAATCCTTAAAGGGGGACGGCTACACCTTC

d_call: TRBD2
clone_size: NA
v_call: TRBV27
j_call: TRBJ2-7
cdr3_aa: CASTPLAVRGEQYF
cdr3_nt: TGTGCCAGCACGCCTCTAGCGGTCCGGGGCGAGCAGTACTTC

d_call: NA
clone_size: NA
v_call: TRBV28
j_call: TRBJ2-5
cdr3_aa: CASISAAQETQYF
cdr3_nt: TGTGCCAGCATATCAGCGGCCCAAGAGACCCAGTACTTC

d_call: NA
clone_size: NA
v_call: TRBV9
j_call: TRBJ1-5
cdr3_aa: CASSAENTGSYSNQPQHF
cdr3_nt: TGTGCCAGCAGCGCAGAGAACACCGGGAGCTATAGCAATCAGCCCCAGCATTTT

d_call: NA
clone_size: once
v_call: TRBV9
j_call: TRBJ2-4
cdr3_aa: CASSVEAASAKNIQYF
cdr3_nt: TGTGCCAGCAGCGTAGAGGCGGCATCAGCCAAAAACATTCAGTACTTC

d_call: NA
clone_size: NA
v_call: TRBV27
j_call: TRBJ2-1
cdr3_aa: CASRTRGGTYNEQFF
cdr3_nt: TGTGCCAGCAGGACAAGGGGGGGGACCTACAATGAGCAGTTCTTC

d_call: NA
clone_size: NA
v_call: TRBV7-8
j_call: TRBJ2-3
cdr3_aa: CASSLGGGSDTQYF
cdr3_nt: TGTGCCAGCAGCCTCGGTGGGGGCTCAGATACGCAGTATTTT

d_call: NA
clone_size: NA
v_call: TRBV6-1
j_call: TRBJ2-7
cdr3_aa: CASSPWRDGTYEQYF
cdr3_nt: TGTGCCAGCAGTCCTTGGCGGGATGGGACCTACGAGCAGTACTTC

d_call: NA
clone_size: NA
v_call: TRBV9
j_call: TRBJ2-5
cdr3_aa: CASNGDQAGETQYF
cdr3_nt: TGTGCCAGCAATGGGGACCAGGCGGGGGAGACCCAGTACTTC

d_call: NA
clone_size: NA
v_call: TRBV29-1
j_call: TRBJ2-7
cdr3_aa: CSVIRGARVYEQYF
cdr3_nt: TGCAGCGTTATCAGGGGCGCGAGGGTCTACGAGCAGTACTTC

d_call: NA
clone_size: NA
v_call: TRBV28
j_call: TRBJ1-2
cdr3_aa: CASSPRFLTTGYTF
cdr3_nt: TGTGCCAGCAGTCCCAGGTTTTTGACTACTGGCTACACCTTC

d_call: TRBD1
clone_size: once
v_call: TRBV6-5
j_call: TRBJ1-2
cdr3_aa: CASSSSDRGLDGYTF
cdr3_nt: TGTGCCAGCAGTTCCTCGGACAGGGGGCTGGATGGCTACACCTTC

d_call: TRBD1
clone_size: NA
v_call: TRBV5-8
j_call: TRBJ2-7
cdr3_aa: CASSLDRGWEQYF
cdr3_nt: TGTGCCAGCAGCCTCGACAGGGGATGGGAGCAGTACTTC

d_call: NA
clone_size: once
v_call: TRBV5-6
j_call: TRBJ1-4
cdr3_aa: CASSLAGHGEKLFF
cdr3_nt: TGTGCCAGCAGCTTGGCAGGGCATGGGGAAAAACTGTTTTTT

d_call: TRBD2
clone_size: NA
v_call: TRBV6-6
j_call: TRBJ2-1
cdr3_aa: CASSRAGTSYYNEQFF
cdr3_nt: TGTGCCAGCAGCCGTGCCGGGACTAGCTACTACAATGAGCAGTTCTTC

d_call: TRBD1
clone_size: NA
v_call: TRBV5-1
j_call: TRBJ2-1
cdr3_aa: CASSLRPRDRVFGRNEQFF
cdr3_nt: TGCGCCAGCAGCTTGCGCCCCCGGGACAGGGTTTTTGGACGAAATGAGCAGTTCTTC

d_call: TRBD2
clone_size: NA
v_call: TRBV27
j_call: TRBJ2-7
cdr3_aa: CASSLFGSSGSVYEQYF
cdr3_nt: TGTGCCAGCAGTTTATTCGGGTCTAGCGGGAGTGTCTACGAGCAGTACTTC

d_call: TRBD2
clone_size: NA
v_call: TRBV4-1
j_call: TRBJ2-1
cdr3_aa: CASREGLAGNNEQFF
cdr3_nt: TGCGCCAGCAGAGAGGGACTAGCGGGTAATAATGAGCAGTTCTTC

d_call: TRBD2
clone_size: once
v_call: TRBV29-1
j_call: TRBJ2-3
cdr3_aa: CSVEDLGTSGGYTDTQYF
cdr3_nt: TGCAGCGTTGAAGATCTGGGGACTAGCGGGGGCTACACAGATACGCAGTATTTT

d_call: NA
clone_size: NA
v_call: TRBV2
j_call: TRBJ1-2
cdr3_aa: CASRLGQSRYAGYTF
cdr3_nt: TGTGCCAGCAGGCTCGGACAGTCCCGCTACGCGGGCTACACCTTC

d_call: NA
clone_size: NA
v_call: TRBV28
j_call: TRBJ1-2
cdr3_aa: CASSFIAGSGYTF
cdr3_nt: TGTGCCAGCAGTTTTATTGCAGGGTCCGGCTACACCTTC

d_call: TRBD2
clone_size: NA
v_call: TRBV27
j_call: TRBJ2-7
cdr3_aa: CASSLAGVSSYEQYF
cdr3_nt: TGTGCCAGCAGCCTGGCGGGGGTAAGCTCCTACGAGCAGTACTTC

d_call: NA
clone_size: NA
v_call: TRBV28
j_call: TRBJ2-7
cdr3_aa: CATRRDTVYEQYF
cdr3_nt: TGTGCCACGCGCCGGGACACGGTCTACGAGCAGTACTTC

d_call: NA
clone_size: NA
v_call: TRBV29-1
j_call: TRBJ1-2
cdr3_aa: CSVVVDSVPNYGYTF
cdr3_nt: TGCAGCGTTGTCGTGGACAGCGTACCTAACTATGGCTACACCTTC

d_call: TRBD2
clone_size: NA
v_call: TRBV2
j_call: TRBJ2-5
cdr3_aa: CASRLGTSGRGETQYF
cdr3_nt: TGTGCCAGCAGACTGGGGACTAGCGGGAGAGGGGAGACCCAGTACTTC

d_call: NA
clone_size: NA
v_call: TRBV5-4
j_call: TRBJ1-4
cdr3_aa: CASSPDTTNEKLFF
cdr3_nt: TGTGCCAGCAGCCCGGACACCACTAATGAAAAACTGTTTTTT

d_call: NA
clone_size: NA
v_call: TRBV5-1
j_call: TRBJ2-7
cdr3_aa: CASSPQGYEQYF
cdr3_nt: TGCGCCAGCAGCCCACAGGGCTACGAGCAGTACTTC

d_call: NA
clone_size: NA
v_call: TRBV6-5
j_call: TRBJ1-2
cdr3_aa: CASRNRPSEGYGYTF
cdr3_nt: TGTGCCAGCAGAAACCGCCCTTCGGAGGGCTATGGCTACACCTTC

d_call: NA
clone_size: NA
v_call: TRBV5-1
j_call: TRBJ2-7
cdr3_aa: CASSRDLYEQYF
cdr3_nt: TGCGCCAGCAGTCGGGACTTATACGAGCAGTACTTC

d_call: TRBD2
clone_size: NA
v_call: TRBV5-1
j_call: TRBJ2-3
cdr3_aa: CASSSGTTRADTQYF
cdr3_nt: TGCGCCAGCAGCTCCGGGACTACAAGGGCAGATACGCAGTATTTT

d_call: NA
clone_size: NA
v_call: TRBV19
j_call: TRBJ1-3
cdr3_aa: CASSSSSGNTIYF
cdr3_nt: TGTGCCAGTAGTTCATCCTCTGGAAACACCATATATTTT

d_call: NA
clone_size: NA
v_call: TRBV6-1
j_call: TRBJ2-1
cdr3_aa: CASSEKLFGDHDEQFF
cdr3_nt: TGTGCCAGCAGTGAGAAACTATTCGGTGATCATGATGAGCAGTTCTTC

d_call: TRBD2
clone_size: NA
v_call: TRBV27
j_call: TRBJ2-1
cdr3_aa: CASSLHSGSAGYNEQFF
cdr3_nt: TGTGCCAGCAGTCTCCATAGCGGGAGCGCAGGCTACAATGAGCAGTTCTTC

d_call: NA
clone_size: NA
v_call: TRBV6-1
j_call: TRBJ2-7
cdr3_aa: CASSEAPQGGYEQYF
cdr3_nt: TGTGCCAGCAGTGAAGCGCCGCAGGGGGGATACGAGCAGTACTTC